This T cell receptor beta chain was obtained from a study of blood T cell repertoires in COVID-19. Study-wide context: The United States, Italy and Spain provided the acute and convalescent COVID-19 samples.

Measured with immunoSEQ multiplex PCR; TCRdb has only the in-frame clones, and not every one. The sample contains 150,000 to 200,000 clones, around nine tenths of which appear only once. The germline V gene has CDR1 SGHRS and CDR2 YFSETQ. The V segment lost 2 bases and the J segment 0 bases; nucleotides outside the gene matches: 1. The CDR3 runs 18 residues. Sequenced sample: peripheral blood. This chain connects TRBV5-1 to TRBJ2-6, with 14 bases lining up with TRBD2. The receptor's source is a man aged 18 to 29 with active or convalescent COVID-19. In nucleotides, the CDR3 is TGCGCCAGCAGCTTCGGGACTAGCGGGGGCTCTGGGGCCAACGTCCTGACTTTC. It encodes CASSFGTSGGSGANVLTF. The full variable domain, completed using reference TRBV5-1 and TRBJ2-6, is KAGVTQTPRYLIKTRGQQVTLSCSPISGHRSVSWYQQTPGQGLQFLFEYFSETQRNKGNFPGRFSGRQFSNSRSEMNVSTLELGDSALYLCASSFGTSGGSGANVLTFGAGSRLTVL.